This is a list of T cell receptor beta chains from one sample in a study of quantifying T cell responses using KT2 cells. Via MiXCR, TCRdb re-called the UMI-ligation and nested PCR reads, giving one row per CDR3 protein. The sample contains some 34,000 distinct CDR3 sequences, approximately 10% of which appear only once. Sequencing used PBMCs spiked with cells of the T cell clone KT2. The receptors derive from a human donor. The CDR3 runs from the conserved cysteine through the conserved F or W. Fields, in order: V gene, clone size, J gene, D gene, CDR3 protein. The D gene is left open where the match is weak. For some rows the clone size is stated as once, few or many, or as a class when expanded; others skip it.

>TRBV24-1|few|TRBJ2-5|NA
CATSDYEVDPGDNQETQYF
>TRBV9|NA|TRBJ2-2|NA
CASSQWTTGELFF
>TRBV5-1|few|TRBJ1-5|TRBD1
CASSLEGGENQPQHF
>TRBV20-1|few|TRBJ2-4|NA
CSASSQAKNIQYF
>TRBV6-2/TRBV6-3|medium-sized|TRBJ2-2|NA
CASSWGGSTGELFF
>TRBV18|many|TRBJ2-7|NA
CASSPRRQMVVQYF
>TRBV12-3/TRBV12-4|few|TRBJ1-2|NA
CASSHRDGYTF
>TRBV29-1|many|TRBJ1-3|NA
CSVVEGRGYGNTIYF
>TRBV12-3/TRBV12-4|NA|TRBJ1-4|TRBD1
CASSSRTGTNEKLFF
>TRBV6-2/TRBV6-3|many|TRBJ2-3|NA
CASSYSIGYTDTQYF
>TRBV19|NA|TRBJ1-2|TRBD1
CASSVGTGARIYGYTF
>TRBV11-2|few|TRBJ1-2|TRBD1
CASSARRTGTEYANYGYTF
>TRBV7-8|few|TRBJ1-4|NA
CASALREKLFF
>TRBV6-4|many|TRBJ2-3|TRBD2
CASSRTSGGTDTQYF
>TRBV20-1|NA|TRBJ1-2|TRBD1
CSARSGTGENYGYTF
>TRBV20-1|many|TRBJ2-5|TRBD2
CSARDRLAEETQYF
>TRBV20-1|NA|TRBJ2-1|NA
CSATKDRSYNEQFF
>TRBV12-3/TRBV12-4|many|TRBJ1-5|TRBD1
CASSLDRGNQPQHF
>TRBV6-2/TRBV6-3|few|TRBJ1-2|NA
CASSSAGRHGYTF
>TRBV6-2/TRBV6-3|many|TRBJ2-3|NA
CASSSGTQIRDTQYF
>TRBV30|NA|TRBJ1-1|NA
CAWSVRQGAWVNTEAFF
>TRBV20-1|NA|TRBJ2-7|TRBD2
CSATRTSGAYEQYF
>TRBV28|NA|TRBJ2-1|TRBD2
CASSLRLAGFYNEQFF
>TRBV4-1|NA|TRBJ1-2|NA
CASSQDLQGLVTF
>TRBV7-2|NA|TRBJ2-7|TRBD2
CASSPHGTSGSEQYF
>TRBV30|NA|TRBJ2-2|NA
CAWNEGNTGELFF
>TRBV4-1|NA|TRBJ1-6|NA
CASSHLPRLRDERALHF
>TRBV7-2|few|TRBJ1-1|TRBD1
CASSYNTGALEAFF
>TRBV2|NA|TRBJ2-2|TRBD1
CASSGTGGTGELFF
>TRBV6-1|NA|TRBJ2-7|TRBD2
CASSEASSGSHEQYF
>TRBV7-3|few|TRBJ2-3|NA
CASSLTQGGADTQYF
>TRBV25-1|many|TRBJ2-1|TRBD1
CASQGARFDEQFF
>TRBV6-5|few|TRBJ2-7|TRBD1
CASSTTGGASYEQYF
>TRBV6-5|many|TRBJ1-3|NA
CASSYHQRVGVVAGNTIYF
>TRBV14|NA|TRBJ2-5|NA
CASRPRGEQETQYF
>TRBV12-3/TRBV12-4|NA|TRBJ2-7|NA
CASSPQSSSYEQYF
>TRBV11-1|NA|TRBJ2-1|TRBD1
CASSLEGQDYNEQFF
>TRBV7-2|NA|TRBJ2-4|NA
CASSLVPGLENIQYF